These T cell receptor beta chains were read from a single sample in a study of long-term antiretroviral therapy in people with HIV. Some clones are missing from TCRdb's copy, which holds only in-frame ones; the method was immunoSEQ multiplex PCR. The sample contains some 21,000 clones, about 86% of which appear only once. Sequencing used unsorted PBMCs, obtained 0.1 years before starting antiretroviral therapy. The origin of the receptors is a middle-aged man with HIV. Both conserved end residues are part of each CDR3. Each record gives: D gene, V gene, clone size, J gene, CDR3 protein, CDR3 DNA. D genes are given only for firm matches. Clone size is stated in some rows and not others, as once, few, many or a class when expanded.

>NA|TRBV4-1|NA|TRBJ2-6
CASSQQSSSGANVLTF
TGCGCCAGCAGCCAACAGAGTAGCTCTGGGGCCAACGTCCTGACTTTC
>NA|TRBV7-2|NA|TRBJ2-7
CASSPPPRPNYEQYF
TGTGCCAGCAGCCCTCCACCCAGACCTAATTACGAGCAGTACTTC
>TRBD2|TRBV11-2|NA|TRBJ2-1
CASSLVGLAGSYNEQFF
TGTGCCAGCAGCTTAGTTGGACTAGCCGGCTCCTACAATGAGCAGTTCTTC
>NA|TRBV10-3|NA|TRBJ1-3
CAITGQPSSGNTIYF
TGTGCCATCACCGGACAACCGAGCTCTGGAAACACCATATATTTT
>NA|TRBV6-6|once|TRBJ1-1
CASTPRGTLNTEAFF
TGTGCCAGCACCCCCCGGGGGACATTGAACACTGAAGCTTTCTTT
>NA|TRBV12-5|NA|TRBJ2-3
CASGLGSARTDTQYF
TGTGCTAGTGGTTTGGGGTCCGCCCGCACAGATACGCAGTATTTT
>NA|TRBV10-3|NA|TRBJ1-2
CAISESGSRTAGDGYTF
TGTGCCATCAGTGAGTCGGGGTCGCGGACAGCGGGGGATGGCTACACCTTC
>NA|TRBV6-6|NA|TRBJ2-3
CASSYLRVTDTQYF
TGTGCCAGCAGTTATTTAAGGGTGACAGATACGCAGTATTTT
>NA|TRBV4-2|NA|TRBJ1-1
CASSQDRGGMNTEAFF
TGTGCCAGCAGCCAAGATAGGGGGGGAATGAACACTGAAGCTTTCTTT
>NA|TRBV30|NA|TRBJ1-2
CAWSGARGRGYTF
TGTGCCTGGAGTGGTGCCAGGGGCCGAGGCTACACCTTC
>NA|TRBV11-2|NA|TRBJ2-2
CASSSGLSGSNTGELFF
TGTGCCAGCAGCTCGGGACTGTCCGGGTCGAACACCGGGGAGCTGTTTTTT
>TRBD1|TRBV5-1|NA|TRBJ2-4
CASSPQGAGNIQYF
TGCGCCAGCAGCCCACAGGGGGCGGGAAACATTCAGTACTTC
>NA|TRBV9|few|TRBJ2-2
CASSVQGGLSGELFF
TGTGCCAGCAGCGTACAGGGCGGGTTAAGCGGGGAGCTGTTTTTT
>NA|TRBV15|few|TRBJ1-6
CATSRDGNSPLHF
TGTGCCACCAGCAGAGACGGTAATTCACCCCTCCACTTT
>NA|TRBV7-2|NA|TRBJ2-2
CASSFTNTGELFF
TGTGCCAGCAGCTTTACGAACACCGGGGAGCTGTTTTTT
>NA|TRBV27|NA|TRBJ1-5
CASSLVGGNQPQHF
TGTGCCAGCAGTTTAGTAGGGGGCAATCAGCCCCAGCATTTT
>TRBD1|TRBV5-6|NA|TRBJ2-1
CASSVGTGGRYNEQFF
TGTGCCAGCAGCGTGGGGACAGGGGGCCGATACAATGAGCAGTTCTTC
>TRBD1|TRBV5-1|once|TRBJ2-5
CASSLTSTGETQYF
TGCGCCAGCAGCCTGACATCGACAGGGGAGACCCAGTACTTC
>NA|TRBV5-1|NA|TRBJ2-3
CASSLLRRTDTQYF
TGCGCCAGCAGCCTTTTAAGGAGAACAGATACGCAGTATTTT
>NA|TRBV5-5|few|TRBJ2-7
CASSFQRLGESYEQYF
TGTGCCAGCAGCTTCCAACGACTTGGAGAATCCTACGAGCAGTACTTC
>NA|TRBV28|NA|TRBJ1-4
CASRMDGYEKLFF
TGTGCCAGCAGGATGGACGGATATGAAAAACTGTTTTTT
>NA|TRBV19|NA|TRBJ2-7
CASSIDFGIGYEQYF
TGTGCCAGTAGTATAGATTTTGGGATCGGCTACGAGCAGTACTTC
>NA|TRBV28|NA|TRBJ2-7
CASSFSLSDYEQYF
TGTGCCAGCAGTTTCTCCCTGTCGGACTACGAGCAGTACTTC
>TRBD1|TRBV19|few|TRBJ1-5
CARMDRGRFDQPQHF
TGTGCCAGAATGGACAGGGGGCGATTTGATCAGCCCCAGCATTTT
>TRBD2|TRBV9|NA|TRBJ2-2
CASSVGFRGLAGGLLLGELFF
TGTGCCAGCAGCGTAGGGTTCAGGGGACTAGCGGGGGGCCTTCTCCTCGGGGAGCTGTTTTTT
>NA|TRBV28|few|TRBJ1-6
CASSNLHSPLHF
TGTGCCAGCAGTAACCTTCATTCACCCCTCCACTTT